This passage covers 18 T cell receptor beta chains from one sample sequenced in a study of blood T cell repertoires in COVID-19. The repertoire was sequenced with immunoSEQ multiplex PCR; TCRdb's copy has only in-frame clones and lacks some. The sample gives about 350,000 clones, 88% of which show up once; just under 7.5% is in the top ten. Source material: peripheral blood. These receptors were obtained from a woman in her 70s with COVID-19, enrolled during active disease.

J is TRBJ2-3 and V is TRBV5-1, with TRBD2 identical over 12 bases. CDR1 is SGHRS, CDR2 YFSETQ, per germline. V was clipped by 3 bases and J by 3 bases; unmatched bases: 2. This CDR3 comprises 15 residues. The CDR3 region is CASSSGLAGTDTQYF. CDR3 nucleotide sequence: TGCGCCAGCAGCTCCGGACTAGCGGGGACAGATACGCAGTATTTT.

The rearrangement joins TRBV4-1 to TRBJ1-4; D is unresolved. The CDR3 extends over 16 amino acids. CDR1 and CDR2 from the germline V gene are MGHRA and YSYEKL. Trimming removed 1 base at V and 2 bases at J, with 11 bases between. CDR3 protein: CASSQVRGSTNEKLFF. The CDR3 DNA follows: TGCGCCAGCAGCCAAGTAAGAGGGTCGACTAATGAAAAACTGTTTTTT.

The chain is built from TRBV7-9 and TRBJ2-1; 11 bases align to TRBD2. This CDR3 spans 15 amino acids. Germline CDR1 and CDR2: SEHNR and FQNEAQ (reference sequence). V dropped 3 bases and J dropped 4; count of bases not matched to a gene: 2. This chain's CDR3 is CASSLGLAVYNEQFF. The CDR3 coding sequence is TGTGCCAGCAGCTTGGGACTAGCGGTTTACAATGAGCAGTTCTTC.

The CDR3 reads CASSEVNSQETQYF. The CDR3 region has the DNA TGTGCCAGCAGTGAGGTAAACAGCCAAGAGACCCAGTACTTC. The chain is built from TRBV2 and TRBJ2-5; D gene uncertain. The CDR3 runs to 14 residues. The V and J ends lost 3 bases and 1 base respectively, with 9 bases between them. Germline V gene lookup returns CDR1 SNHLY and CDR2 FYNNEI.

CDR3 amino acids: CASSHQRGYTF. The CDR3 bases are TGCGCCAGCAGCCACCAACGGGGCTACACCTTC. The V gene is TRBV4-3, the J gene TRBJ1-2; D is undetermined. V shed 3 bases and J shed 8 bases, with 7 bases lying between them. The CDR3 totals 11 residues. Germline CDR1 and CDR2: LGHNA and YSLEER.

The V gene is TRBV7-2, the J gene TRBJ1-2, with D unresolved. Germline CDR1 and CDR2: SGHTA and FQGNSA. V was shortened by 1 base and J by 7 bases, with 13 bases between the two germline ends. The CDR3 is 14 residues long. The CDR3 coding sequence is TGTGCCAGCAGCTTAGGCGGGAGGGAGGGTGGCTACACCTTC. It codes for CASSLGGREGGYTF.

The chain uses TRBV19 and TRBJ1-2, with TRBD1 matching 7 bases. Germline values: CDR1 LNHDA, CDR2 SQIVND (reference sequence). This CDR3 spans 14 amino acids. The V and J ends lost 6 bases and 2 bases, in that order; junction bases with no gene match: 6. The CDR3 DNA reads as TGTGCCAGTAGCCCCGGGACAGCCAACTATGGCTACACCTTC. This codes for CASSPGTANYGYTF.

This chain links TRBV4-1 with TRBJ2-7, with TRBD2 matching over 9 bases. CDR3 length: 15 residues. Trimming cost V 1 base and J 6 bases; bases outside gene matches: 7. Per the germline V gene, CDR1 is MGHRA and CDR2 is YSYEKL. The CDR3 spells CASSQVPGGGAEQYF. The CDR3 bases are TGCGCCAGCAGCCAAGTCCCGGGCGGGGGGGCCGAGCAGTACTTC.

This chain uses TRBV5-1 with TRBJ1-1, with a tentative D call TRBD1 (5 bases). V was shortened by 4 bases and J by 11 bases, with 12 bases between the two germline ends. The CDR3 runs 11 residues. Germline V gene data show CDR1 as SGHRS and CDR2 as YFSETQ. CDR3 amino acids: CASSQDGGAFF. In DNA, the CDR3 is TGCGCCAGCAGCCAAGACGGGGGGGCTTTCTTT.

The chain uses TRBV6-4 and TRBJ2-3; TRBD1 might be the D (6 bases). CDR1 is MRHNA and CDR2 is SNTAGT in the germline V gene. CDR3 length: 13 residues. V was cut by 6 bases and J by 5 bases, with 12 bases left in between. This CDR3 reads CASSPIRGDTQYF. The CDR3 DNA is TGTGCCAGCAGCCCTATCAGGGGAGATACGCAGTATTTT.

V and J are TRBV6-1 and TRBJ2-3, with TRBD1 as a possible D gene (6 bases). Germline CDR1 reads MNHNS; CDR2 reads SASEGT. This CDR3 comprises 17 residues. Trimming pared 0 bases from V and 0 bases from J, leaving 13 bases between. CDR3 sequence (DNA): TGTGCCAGCAGTGAAGCGGGGACATCGATTAGCACAGATACGCAGTATTTT. It is translated as CASSEAGTSISTDTQYF.

The chain combines TRBV28 with TRBJ1-2; D is undetermined. The ends were cut back, 1 base at V and 4 bases at J, with 10 bases in the middle. The CDR3 has 14 residues. CDR1 and CDR2 (germline): MDHEN, SYDVKM. Written as DNA, the CDR3 is TGTGCCAGCAGTTTATATCTAGGATTCTATGGCTACACCTTC. Translation gives CASSLYLGFYGYTF.

The V and J genes are TRBV3-1 (or the pseudogene TRBV3-2) and TRBJ1-1, with 7 bases fitting TRBD1. CDR3 length: 15 amino acids. V shed 2 bases and J 1 base; nucleotides not matched to a gene: 4. Germline V gene sequence: CDR1 LGHDT, CDR2 YNNKEL (reference sequence). The CDR3 here is CASSQKTGSNTEAFF. The DNA of the CDR3 is TGTGCCAGCAGCCAAAAGACAGGGTCGAACACTGAAGCTTTCTTT.

This clone was picked up one time. The V and J genes are TRBV4-2 and TRBJ2-1, with D hard to call. This CDR3 spans 16 amino acids. Trimming left V 0 bases short and J 0 bases short, with 9 bases between. CDR1 LGHNA and CDR2 YNFKEQ come from the germline V gene. Written as DNA, the CDR3 is TGTGCCAGCAGCCAAGATACCACTAACTCCTACAATGAGCAGTTCTTC. It translates to CASSQDTTNSYNEQFF.

The V gene is TRBV10-2, the J gene TRBJ2-1, with TRBD2 as a possible D gene (6 bases). The V end was cut by 5 bases, the J end by 10 bases, with 15 bases between. This CDR3 spans 13 amino acids. CDR1 is WSHSY and CDR2 is SAAADI in the germline V gene. CDR3 sequence reads: CASSRRDHIEQFF. The CDR3 nucleotides are TGCGCCAGCAGTAGGAGGGACCACATAGAGCAGTTCTTC.

J is TRBJ1-5 and V is TRBV7-2; 9 positions match TRBD1. The V gene's germline CDR1 is SGHTA and CDR2 FQGNSA. CDR3 length: 19 residues. V shed 2 bases and J 3 bases; nucleotides not matched to a gene: 14. DNA for the CDR3: TGTGCCAGCAGCTTAAAGGGTCCGGTCGACAGGGGGGACAATCAGCCCCAGCATTTT. This codes for CASSLKGPVDRGDNQPQHF.

In this sample, this clone turned up a few times. This chain joins TRBV5-8 and TRBJ1-2; TRBD1 matches 8 bases. Germline V gene data show CDR1 as SGHTS and CDR2 as YDEGEE. J was trimmed by 7 bases and V by 4 bases; bases with no gene match: 12. The CDR3 has 15 residues. The DNA for the CDR3 is TGTGCCAGCAGCACCCTGGGGCAGGGGGCTTTTGGCTACACCTTC. Protein: CASSTLGQGAFGYTF.

The chain combines TRBV7-9 with TRBJ2-5, with 10 bases that match TRBD1. Germline CDR1 SEHNR, CDR2 FQNEAQ (reference sequence). CDR3 size: 16 residues. Trimming cost V 3 bases and J 1 base; bases outside gene matches: 5. CDR3 nucleotide sequence: TGTGCCAGCAGCTTGGACGGGACAGGGGCCCAAGAGACCCAGTACTTC. As protein: CASSLDGTGAQETQYF.